The T cell receptor (beta chain) under discussion was sequenced for a study of cytomegalovirus exposure and HLA in healthy donors. Regarding the study as a whole: Upon later analysis, TCR association rates were observed to vary by HLA locus, being highest for DRB1 and lowest for HLA-C. In presence/absence analyses, roughly uniform sequencing depth across donors was assumed.

About this clone: Its antigen is not identified.

The PCR made use of 60 Vbeta and 13 Jbeta primers. Clones were sequenced by immunoSEQ multiplex PCR, and TCRdb holds only the in-frame ones, with some missing. The sample has around 180,000 clones; 70% to 80% are singletons. The V segment lost 0 bases and the J segment 7 bases; nucleotides outside the gene matches: 8. Per the germline V gene, CDR1 is MNHEY and CDR2 is SMNVEV (reference sequence). CDR3 size: 16 residues. J is TRBJ1-2 and V is TRBV27, with TRBD1 matching over 10 bases. The TCR was taken from a woman in her twenties or thirties in good health and CMV-seropositive. Sequencing used PBMCs. Here the CDR3 reads CASSLSSGTGVGGYTF. As DNA, the CDR3 is TGTGCCAGCAGTTTATCCTCCGGGACAGGGGTGGGTGGCTACACCTTC.